The 8 T cell receptor beta chains presented below share a single source sample, sequenced in a study of radiation and T cells in renal cell carcinoma. Time point denoted: blood 2 weeks post-SBRT. As to treatment: 15 Gy SBRT to primary tumor, nephrectomy 4 weeks later. Measured with immunoSEQ multiplex PCR; TCRdb has only the in-frame clones, and not every one. This table has fewer than 55,000 clones, 75% to 85% appearing once. Sequenced here: blood, sampled from a patient whose treatment included radiotherapy and nephrectomy. Every receptor here comes from a woman in her 70s with renal cell carcinoma.

This rearrangement joins TRBV5-1 to TRBJ2-1, with a possible D match to TRBD2 (5 bases). CDR3 length: 15 residues. V was cut by 3 bases and J by 2 bases, with 12 bases left in between. Per germline, CDR1 SGHRS and CDR2 YFSETQ. The CDR3, as DNA: TGCGCCAGCAGCTCCGCGGGTGGAGCCTACAATGAGCAGTTCTTC. This codes for CASSSAGGAYNEQFF. The full variable domain, its missing parts supplied by reference TRBV5-1 and TRBJ2-1, is KAGVTQTPRYLIKTRGQQVTLSCSPISGHRSVSWYQQTPGQGLQFLFEYFSETQRNKGNFPGRFSGRQFSNSRSEMNVSTLELGDSALYLCASSSAGGAYNEQFFGPGTRLTVL.

The V gene is TRBV28, the J gene TRBJ1-3; D call uncertain. The CDR3 has 18 amino acids. CDR1 MDHEN and CDR2 SYDVKM come from the germline V gene. The V gene lost 4 bases and the J gene lost 3 bases, with 22 bases spanning the gap. CDR3 sequence: CASSSLGSWEKSGNTIYF. The CDR3 bases are TGTGCCAGCAGTTCTTTAGGGTCCTGGGAGAAAAGTGGAAACACCATATATTTT.

The chain links TRBV2 to TRBJ2-7; TRBD2 aligns across 9 bases. Germline CDR1 SNHLY, CDR2 FYNNEI. With V trimmed by 2 bases and J by 2 bases, 4 bases remained unmatched. The CDR3 extends over 15 amino acids. This CDR3 reads CASSERLADPYEQYF. The DNA for the CDR3 is TGTGCCAGCAGTGAAAGACTAGCGGACCCCTACGAGCAGTACTTC. Looking up the rest from reference TRBV2 and TRBJ2-7 gives the full variable domain: EPEVTQTPSHQVTQMGQEVILRCVPISNHLYFYWYRQILGQKVEFLVSFYNNEISEKSEIFDDQFSVERPDGSNFTLKIRSTKLEDSAMYFCASSERLADPYEQYFGPGTRLTVT.

Only one count was recorded for this clone. This chain joins TRBV7-2 and TRBJ2-7; TRBD1 might be the D (6 bases). The germline V gene encodes CDR1 SGHTA and CDR2 FQGNSA. CDR3 length: 15 residues. V was cut by 4 bases and J by 0 bases, with 13 bases left in between. The CDR3: CASSSPDRYSYEQYF. The CDR3 DNA is TGTGCCAGCAGCTCTCCCGACAGGTACTCCTACGAGCAGTACTTC.

The V call is TRBV10-3, the J call TRBJ1-1, with no clear D. Trimming took off 0 bases at V and 6 bases at J, with 14 bases between the two ends. From germline, CDR1 is ENHRY and CDR2 SYGVKD. There are 15 residues in the CDR3. CDR3 sequence reads: CAISESRTVNAEAFF. The CDR3 region has the DNA TGTGCCATCAGTGAGTCCAGGACCGTTAACGCTGAAGCTTTCTTT.

V and J are TRBV7-2 and TRBJ1-2; possibly TRBD1 for D (5 bases). The germline V gene encodes CDR1 SGHTA and CDR2 FQGNSA. This CDR3 is 13 amino acids long. V was clipped by 5 bases and J by 7 bases, with 14 bases between them. The chain's CDR3 is CASSRGEGIGYTF. The CDR3 DNA reads TGTGCCAGCAGCCGGGGGGAAGGAATTGGCTACACCTTC. The full variable domain, with the rest looked up from reference TRBV7-2 and TRBJ1-2, is GAGVSQSPSNKVTEKGKDVELRCDPISGHTALYWYRQSLGQGLEFLIYFQGNSAPDKSGLPSDRFSAERTGGSVSTLTIQRTQQEDSAVYLCASSRGEGIGYTFGSGTRLTVV.

V gene TRBV7-6 combines with J gene TRBJ2-7; D uncertain. Germline V gene data show CDR1 as SGHVS and CDR2 as FNYEAQ. Deletions cut 1 base from V and 3 bases from J, with 7 bases between. The CDR3 consists of 13 residues. CDR3 in amino acids: CASSLGIFYEQYF. CDR3 in DNA: TGTGCCAGCAGCTTAGGCATCTTCTACGAGCAGTACTTC.

J is TRBJ2-3 and V is TRBV10-3; 8 bases align to TRBD1. CDR1 and CDR2 from the germline V gene are ENHRY and SYGVKD. V lost 2 bases and J lost 2; bases outside the gene matches: 3. The CDR3 extends over 15 amino acids. The CDR3 spells CAISETGQVTDTQYF. The CDR3 DNA is TGTGCCATCAGTGAGACGGGACAGGTCACAGATACGCAGTATTTT.